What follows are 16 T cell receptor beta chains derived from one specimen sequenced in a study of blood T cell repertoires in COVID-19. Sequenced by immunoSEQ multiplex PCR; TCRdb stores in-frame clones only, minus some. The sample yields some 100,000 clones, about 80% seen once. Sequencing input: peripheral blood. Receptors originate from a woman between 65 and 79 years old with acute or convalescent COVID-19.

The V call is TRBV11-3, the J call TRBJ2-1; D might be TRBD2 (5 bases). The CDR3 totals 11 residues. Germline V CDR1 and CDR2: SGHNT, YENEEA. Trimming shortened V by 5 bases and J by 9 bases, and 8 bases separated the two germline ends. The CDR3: CASSRGGEQFF. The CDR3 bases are TGTGCCAGCAGCCGAGGAGGTGAGCAGTTCTTC.

Here the CDR3 reads CASPTGLSGNTIYF. In DNA form, the CDR3 reads TGTGCCAGTCCGACAGGGCTCTCTGGAAACACCATATATTTT. The genes are TRBV6-5 and TRBJ1-3; 7 bases map to TRBD1. The CDR3 has 14 amino acids. From germline, CDR1 is MNHEY and CDR2 SVGAGI. Trimming took 9 bases from V and 0 from J; bases not matched to a gene: 5.

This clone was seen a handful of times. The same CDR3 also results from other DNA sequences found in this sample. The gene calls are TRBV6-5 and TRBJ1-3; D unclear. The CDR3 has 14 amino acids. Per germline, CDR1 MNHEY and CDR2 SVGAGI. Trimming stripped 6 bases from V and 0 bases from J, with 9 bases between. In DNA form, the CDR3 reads TGTGCCAGCAGACGGGGAGACTCTGGAAACACCATATATTTT. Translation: CASRRGDSGNTIYF.

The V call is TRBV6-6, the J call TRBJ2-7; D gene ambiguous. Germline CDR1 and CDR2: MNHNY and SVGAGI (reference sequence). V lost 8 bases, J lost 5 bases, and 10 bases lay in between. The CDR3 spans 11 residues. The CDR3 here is CASGQVNEQYV. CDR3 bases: TGTGCCAGCGGCCAGGTCAACGAGCAGTACGTC.

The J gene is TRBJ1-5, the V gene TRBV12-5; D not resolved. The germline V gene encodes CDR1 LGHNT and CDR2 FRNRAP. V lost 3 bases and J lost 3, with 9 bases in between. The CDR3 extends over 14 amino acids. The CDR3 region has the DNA TGTGCTAGTGGTTTCGGAGGGAACAATCAGCCCCAGCATTTT. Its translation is CASGFGGNNQPQHF. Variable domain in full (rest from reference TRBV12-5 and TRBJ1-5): DARVTQTPRHKVTEMGQEVTMRCQPILGHNTVFWYRQTMMQGLELLAYFRNRAPLDDSGMPKDRFSAEMPDATLATLKIQPSEPRDSAVYFCASGFGGNNQPQHFGDGTRLSIL.

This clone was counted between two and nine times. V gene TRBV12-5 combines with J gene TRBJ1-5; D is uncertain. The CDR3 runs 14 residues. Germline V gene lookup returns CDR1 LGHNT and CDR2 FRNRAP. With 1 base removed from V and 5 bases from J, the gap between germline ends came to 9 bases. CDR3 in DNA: TGTGCTAGTGGTTTGGCGGTGAGCGATCAGCCCCAGCATTTT. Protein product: CASGLAVSDQPQHF.

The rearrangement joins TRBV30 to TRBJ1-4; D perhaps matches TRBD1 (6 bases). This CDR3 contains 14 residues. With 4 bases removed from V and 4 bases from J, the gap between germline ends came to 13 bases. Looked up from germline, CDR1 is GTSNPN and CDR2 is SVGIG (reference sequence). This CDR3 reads CAWNQGPRNEKLFF. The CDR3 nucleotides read TGTGCCTGGAATCAGGGGCCGCGTAATGAAAAACTGTTTTTT.

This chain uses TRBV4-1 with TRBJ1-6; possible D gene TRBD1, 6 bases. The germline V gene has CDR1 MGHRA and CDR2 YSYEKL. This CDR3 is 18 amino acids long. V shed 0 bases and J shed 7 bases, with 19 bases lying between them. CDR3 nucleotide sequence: TGCGCCAGCAGCCAAGAAAGGAATGTCGGGACACCAAATTCACCCCTCCACTTT. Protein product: CASSQERNVGTPNSPLHF.

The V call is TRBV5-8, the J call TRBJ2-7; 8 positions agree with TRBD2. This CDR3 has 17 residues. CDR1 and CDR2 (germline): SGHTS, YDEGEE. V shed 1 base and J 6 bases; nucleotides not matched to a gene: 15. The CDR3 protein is CASSLFSGRVEGGEQYF. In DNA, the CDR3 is TGTGCCAGCAGCTTGTTTTCCGGGAGGGTAGAAGGCGGCGAGCAGTACTTC.

The CDR3 nucleotides are TGTGCCAGCAGGCCCAACAGGGATGTGCAGTTCTTC. It codes for CASRPNRDVQFF. V and J are TRBV27 and TRBJ2-1; TRBD1 might be the D (6 bases). Trimming removed 6 bases from V and 12 bases from J, with 15 bases in between. The V gene's germline CDR1 is MNHEY and CDR2 SMNVEV (reference sequence). The CDR3 has 12 residues.

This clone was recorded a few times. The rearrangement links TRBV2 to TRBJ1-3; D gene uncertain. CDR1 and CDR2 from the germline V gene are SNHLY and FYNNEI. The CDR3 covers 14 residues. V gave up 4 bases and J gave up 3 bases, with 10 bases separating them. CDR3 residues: CASSVSFDGNTIYF. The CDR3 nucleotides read TGTGCCAGCAGTGTGAGTTTTGATGGAAACACCATATATTTT.

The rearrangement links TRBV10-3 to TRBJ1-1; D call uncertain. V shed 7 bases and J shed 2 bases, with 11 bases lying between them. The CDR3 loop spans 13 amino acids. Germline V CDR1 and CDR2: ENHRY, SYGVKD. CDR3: CAINSEVNTEAFF. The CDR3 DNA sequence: TGTGCCATCAATAGCGAAGTAAACACTGAAGCTTTCTTT.

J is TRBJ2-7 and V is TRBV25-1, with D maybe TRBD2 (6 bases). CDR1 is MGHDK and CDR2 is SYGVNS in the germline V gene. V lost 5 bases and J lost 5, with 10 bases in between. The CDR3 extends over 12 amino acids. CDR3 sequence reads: CASSPWGDEQYF. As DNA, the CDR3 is TGTGCCAGCAGTCCATGGGGGGACGAGCAGTACTTC.

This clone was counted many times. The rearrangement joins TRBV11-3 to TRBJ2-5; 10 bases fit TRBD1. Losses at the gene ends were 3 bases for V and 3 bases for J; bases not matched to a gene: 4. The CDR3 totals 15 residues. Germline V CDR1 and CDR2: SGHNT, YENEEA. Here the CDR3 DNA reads TGTGCCAGCAGCTTGGGACAGGGGATTGAAGAGACCCAGTACTTC. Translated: CASSLGQGIEETQYF.

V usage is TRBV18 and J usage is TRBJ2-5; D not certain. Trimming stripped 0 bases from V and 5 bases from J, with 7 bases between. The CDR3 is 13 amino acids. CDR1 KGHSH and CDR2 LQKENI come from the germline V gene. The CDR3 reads CASSPPSVETQYF. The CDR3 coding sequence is TGTGCCAGCTCACCACCGTCCGTTGAGACCCAGTACTTC.

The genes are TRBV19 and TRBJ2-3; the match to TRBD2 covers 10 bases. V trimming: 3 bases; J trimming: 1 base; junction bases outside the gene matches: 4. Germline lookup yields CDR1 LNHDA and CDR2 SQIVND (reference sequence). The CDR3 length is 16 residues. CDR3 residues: CASSIVAGGRTDTQYF. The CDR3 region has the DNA TGTGCCAGTAGTATTGTAGCGGGGGGCCGCACAGATACGCAGTATTTT.